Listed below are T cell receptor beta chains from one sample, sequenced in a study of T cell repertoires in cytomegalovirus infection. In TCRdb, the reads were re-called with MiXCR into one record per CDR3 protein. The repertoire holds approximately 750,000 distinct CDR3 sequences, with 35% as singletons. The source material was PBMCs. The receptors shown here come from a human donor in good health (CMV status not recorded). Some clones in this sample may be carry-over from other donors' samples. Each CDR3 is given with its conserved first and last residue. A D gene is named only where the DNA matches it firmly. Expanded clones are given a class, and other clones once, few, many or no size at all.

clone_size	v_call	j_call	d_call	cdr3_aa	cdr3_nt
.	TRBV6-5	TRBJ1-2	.	CASRARANYGYTF	TGTGCCAGCCGGGCACGTGCTAACTATGGCTACACCTTC
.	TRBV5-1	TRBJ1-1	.	CASSGPTGNTEAFF	TGCGCCAGCAGCGGGCCGACAGGGAACACTGAAGCTTTCTTT
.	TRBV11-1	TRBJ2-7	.	CARSPTGVSEQYF	TGTGCCAGGAGCCCGACGGGGGTCAGCGAGCAGTACTTC
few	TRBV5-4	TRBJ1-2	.	CASSLASGLNYGYTF	TGTGCCAGCAGCTTGGCGTCTGGGCTTAACTATGGCTACACCTTC
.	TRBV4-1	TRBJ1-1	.	CASIQGDGWDTEAFF	TGCGCCAGCATCCAAGGGGACGGATGGGACACTGAAGCTTTCTTT
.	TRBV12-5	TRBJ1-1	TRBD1	CASGSNRGLSTEAFF	TGTGCTAGTGGTAGTAATAGGGGGCTGAGCACTGAAGCTTTCTTT
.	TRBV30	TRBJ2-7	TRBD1	CAWSRDRAAEQYF	TGTGCCTGGAGCCGAGACAGGGCCGCCGAGCAGTACTTC
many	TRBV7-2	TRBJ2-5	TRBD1	CASKRDRSYQETQYF	TGTGCCAGCAAGAGGGACAGATCGTACCAAGAGACCCAGTACTTC
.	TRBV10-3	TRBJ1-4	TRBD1	CAISESTPQGAREKLFF	TGTGCCATCAGTGAGTCCACGCCCCAGGGGGCGCGTGAAAAACTGTTTTTT
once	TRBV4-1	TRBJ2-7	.	CASSQDPRDYEQYF	TGCGCCAGCAGCCAAGATCCGAGAGACTACGAGCAGTACTTC
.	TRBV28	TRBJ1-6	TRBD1	CSSSGGAYNSPLHF	TGTTCTTCTTCAGGGGGGGCCTATAATTCACCCCTCCACTTT
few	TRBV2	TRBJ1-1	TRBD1	CASKEQGAGDTEAFF	TGTGCCAGCAAGGAGCAGGGGGCTGGGGACACTGAAGCTTTCTTT
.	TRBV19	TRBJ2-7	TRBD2	CASSITSGGYEQYF	TGTGCCAGTAGTATCACTAGCGGGGGCTACGAGCAGTACTTC
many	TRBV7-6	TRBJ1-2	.	CASSSDPYGYTF	TGTGCCAGCAGCTCCGACCCGTATGGCTACACCTTC
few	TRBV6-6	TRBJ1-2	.	CASSRQIYGYTF	TGTGCCAGCAGTCGACAGATCTATGGCTACACCTTC
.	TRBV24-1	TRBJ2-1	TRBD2	CATSTSGGRSGNEQFF	TGTGCCACCAGTACTAGCGGGGGGCGGTCGGGCAATGAGCAGTTCTTC
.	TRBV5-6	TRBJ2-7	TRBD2	CASSLSPAGGYEQYF	TGTGCCAGCAGCTTGTCTCCAGCGGGAGGATACGAGCAGTACTTC
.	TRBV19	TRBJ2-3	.	CASSMLRALDTQYF	TGTGCCAGTAGTATGCTGAGAGCTTTAGATACGCAGTATTTT
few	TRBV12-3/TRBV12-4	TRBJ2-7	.	CASSPTRPGVYEQYF	TGTGCCAGCAGTCCTACCCGCCCAGGGGTATACGAGCAGTACTTC
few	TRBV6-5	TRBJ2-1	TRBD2	CASSPPGAGGYNEQFF	TGTGCCAGCAGTCCACCGGGAGCGGGAGGTTACAATGAGCAGTTCTTC
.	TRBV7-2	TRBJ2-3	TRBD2	CASSLPASGSEDTQYF	TGTGCCAGCAGCCTACCCGCTAGCGGGAGTGAAGATACGCAGTATTTT
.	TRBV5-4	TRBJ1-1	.	CASSYPDSSEAFF	TGTGCCAGCAGCTACCCGGACAGCAGTGAAGCTTTCTTT
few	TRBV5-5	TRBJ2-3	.	CASSMDRPTITDTQYF	TGTGCCAGCAGCATGGACAGACCCACCATCACAGATACGCAGTATTTT
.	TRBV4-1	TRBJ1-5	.	CASSQDLNSEGLPQHF	TGCGCCAGCAGCCAAGATCTTAACTCGGAGGGTCTGCCCCAGCATTTT
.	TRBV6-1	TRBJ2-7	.	CAITGSGADEQYF	TGTGCCATTACAGGGAGCGGAGCCGACGAGCAGTACTTC
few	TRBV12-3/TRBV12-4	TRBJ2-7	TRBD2	CASSRAGGRYEQYF	TGTGCCAGCAGTCGCGCGGGAGGGCGATACGAGCAGTACTTC
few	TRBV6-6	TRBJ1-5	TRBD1	CASSYSVGDRDLGQPQHF	TGTGCCAGCAGTTACTCAGTAGGGGACAGGGATTTAGGGCAGCCCCAGCATTTT
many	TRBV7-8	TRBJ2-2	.	CASSLVGRDNTGELFF	TGTGCCAGCAGCCTAGTGGGACGTGACAACACCGGGGAGCTGTTTTTT
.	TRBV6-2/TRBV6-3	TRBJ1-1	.	CASSSVYTEAFF	TGTGCCAGCAGCTCCGTGTACACTGAAGCTTTTTTT
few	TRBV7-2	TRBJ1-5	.	CASSPDRPNQPQHF	TGTGCCAGCAGCCCTGACAGGCCTAATCAGCCCCAGCATTTT
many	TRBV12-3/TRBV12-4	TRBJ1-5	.	CASSSPPSMAQHF	TGTGCCAGCAGTTCCCCCCCGAGTATGGCCCAGCATTTT
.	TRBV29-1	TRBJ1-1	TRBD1	CSVLTGVNTEAFF	TGCAGCGTCCTGACAGGGGTGAACACTGAAGCTTTCTTT
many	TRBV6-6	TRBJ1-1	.	CASSPGGGGTEAFF	TGTGCCAGCAGCCCCGGGGGGGGCGGCACTGAAGCTTTCTTT
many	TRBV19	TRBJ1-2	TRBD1	CASTPGTDYGYTF	TGTGCCAGTACCCCCGGGACAGACTATGGCTACACCTTC
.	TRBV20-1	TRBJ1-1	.	CSARDPGTPPNTEAFF	TGCAGTGCTAGAGATCCGGGGACTCCACCGAACACTGAAGCTTTCTTT